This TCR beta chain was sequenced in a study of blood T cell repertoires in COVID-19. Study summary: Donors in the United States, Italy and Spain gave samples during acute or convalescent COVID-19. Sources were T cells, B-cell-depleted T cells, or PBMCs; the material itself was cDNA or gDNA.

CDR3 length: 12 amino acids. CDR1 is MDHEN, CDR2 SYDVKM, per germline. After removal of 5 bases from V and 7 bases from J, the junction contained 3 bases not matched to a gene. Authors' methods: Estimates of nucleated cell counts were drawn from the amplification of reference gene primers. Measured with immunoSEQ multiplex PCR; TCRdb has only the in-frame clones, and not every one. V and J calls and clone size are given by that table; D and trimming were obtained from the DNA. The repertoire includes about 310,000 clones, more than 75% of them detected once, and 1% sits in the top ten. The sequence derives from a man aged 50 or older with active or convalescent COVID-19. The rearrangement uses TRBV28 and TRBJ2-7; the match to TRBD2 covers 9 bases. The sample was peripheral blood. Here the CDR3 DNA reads TGTGCCAGCAGTCTGACTAGCGGTGAGCAGTACTTC. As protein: CASSLTSGEQYF.